Below, 2 T cell receptor beta chains from the same sample are listed, as sequenced in a study of OX40 agonist ivuxolimab in advanced cancers. Library generation was performed with the immunoSEQ multiplex PCR assay. TCRdb's version of the immuneACCESS table is confined to in-frame rearrangements and falls short of the full clone set. An unresolved V gene accounts for under half of the shortfall where checked; the remainder is of unknown origin. The sample includes tens of thousands of clones, with about 88% observed a single time. Of the sample, about 3.8% is held by the ten largest clones. The source material was CD4+ or CD8+ T cells sorted from blood, sampled in a trial of the OX40 agonist ivuxolimab. The receptors come from an adult with an advanced solid tumor such as melanoma, head and neck, liver or kidney cancer.

The chain couples TRBV7-6 to TRBJ2-7; tentative D call: TRBD2 (6 bases). This CDR3 has 13 residues. The V gene lost 4 bases and the J gene lost 6 bases, with 13 bases spanning the gap. The germline V gene has CDR1 SGHVS and CDR2 FNYEAQ. This CDR3 is CASSSRGLPEQYF. In nucleotides, the CDR3 is TGTGCCAGCAGCTCCCGGGGGTTACCCGAGCAGTACTTC.

This clone has only a few counts. The rearrangement joins TRBV11-2 to TRBJ2-1, with TRBD2 as a possible D gene (5 bases). This CDR3 spans 14 amino acids. From germline, CDR1 is SGHAT and CDR2 FQNNGV. V shed 3 bases and J shed 7 bases, with 13 bases lying between them. This chain's CDR3 is CASSFYGSGNEQFF. The DNA of the CDR3 is TGTGCCAGCAGCTTCTACGGCTCGGGGAATGAGCAGTTCTTC.